This T cell receptor (beta chain) was obtained from a study of PD-L1 blockade in urothelial cancer. There are 14 residues in the CDR3. From germline, CDR1 is ENHRY and CDR2 SYGVKD. The V gene lost 4 bases and the J gene lost 1 base, with 8 bases spanning the gap. The assay was immunoSEQ multiplex PCR, and TCRdb's table has in-frame clones only and misses some. The sample lists approximately 39,000 clones, roughly 89% occurring once. The chain joins TRBV10-3 to TRBJ1-5; the D is unclear. Sequences were derived from PBMCs, sampled around atezolizumab (anti-PD-L1) treatment. The sequence derives from a man aged 60-69 years with urothelial cancer. The CDR3 region is CAISVEGSNQPQHF. As DNA, the CDR3 is TGTGCCATCAGTGTCGAGGGCAGCAATCAGCCCCAGCATTTT.